Each of the 3 T cell receptor beta chains below was sequenced from the same sample in a study of blood T cell repertoires in COVID-19. TCRdb keeps only in-frame clones here, not all; method: immunoSEQ multiplex PCR. The data show fewer than 55,000 clones, with 65% to 90% seen just once and 20% to 25% held by the top ten. The material sequenced was peripheral blood. These receptors all stem from an elderly woman with COVID-19, enrolled during active disease.

This clone was found a few times. V usage is TRBV7-2 and J usage is TRBJ1-1, with D tentatively TRBD1 (5 bases). Trimming took off 1 base at V and 3 bases at J, with 12 bases between the two ends. CDR3 length: 15 amino acids. Germline V gene sequence: CDR1 SGHTA, CDR2 FQGNSA. The CDR3: CASSLVVQGHTEAFF. CDR3 coding DNA: TGTGCCAGCAGCTTAGTAGTGCAGGGCCACACTGAAGCTTTCTTT.

The chain carries TRBV4-1 and TRBJ2-1, with D perhaps TRBD2 (5 bases). Germline CDR1 and CDR2: MGHRA and YSYEKL. The CDR3 contains 17 residues. Trimming shortened V by 0 bases and J by 0 bases, and 12 bases separated the two germline ends. The CDR3 sequence: CASSQDRGSSSYNEQFF. The CDR3 nucleotides read TGCGCCAGCAGCCAAGATCGGGGTAGCAGCTCCTACAATGAGCAGTTCTTC.

The V call is TRBV19, the J call TRBJ1-5; TRBD1 agrees at 12 bases. The V gene's germline CDR1 is LNHDA and CDR2 SQIVND (reference sequence). With 7 bases clipped from V and 6 bases from J, the junction kept 16 bases outside the gene matches. The CDR3 is made up of 18 amino acids. The CDR3 DNA reads TGTGCCAGTATCGATCACGGGGGACAGGGGGCTAATAGTCAGCCCCAGCATTTT. Translation: CASIDHGGQGANSQPQHF.